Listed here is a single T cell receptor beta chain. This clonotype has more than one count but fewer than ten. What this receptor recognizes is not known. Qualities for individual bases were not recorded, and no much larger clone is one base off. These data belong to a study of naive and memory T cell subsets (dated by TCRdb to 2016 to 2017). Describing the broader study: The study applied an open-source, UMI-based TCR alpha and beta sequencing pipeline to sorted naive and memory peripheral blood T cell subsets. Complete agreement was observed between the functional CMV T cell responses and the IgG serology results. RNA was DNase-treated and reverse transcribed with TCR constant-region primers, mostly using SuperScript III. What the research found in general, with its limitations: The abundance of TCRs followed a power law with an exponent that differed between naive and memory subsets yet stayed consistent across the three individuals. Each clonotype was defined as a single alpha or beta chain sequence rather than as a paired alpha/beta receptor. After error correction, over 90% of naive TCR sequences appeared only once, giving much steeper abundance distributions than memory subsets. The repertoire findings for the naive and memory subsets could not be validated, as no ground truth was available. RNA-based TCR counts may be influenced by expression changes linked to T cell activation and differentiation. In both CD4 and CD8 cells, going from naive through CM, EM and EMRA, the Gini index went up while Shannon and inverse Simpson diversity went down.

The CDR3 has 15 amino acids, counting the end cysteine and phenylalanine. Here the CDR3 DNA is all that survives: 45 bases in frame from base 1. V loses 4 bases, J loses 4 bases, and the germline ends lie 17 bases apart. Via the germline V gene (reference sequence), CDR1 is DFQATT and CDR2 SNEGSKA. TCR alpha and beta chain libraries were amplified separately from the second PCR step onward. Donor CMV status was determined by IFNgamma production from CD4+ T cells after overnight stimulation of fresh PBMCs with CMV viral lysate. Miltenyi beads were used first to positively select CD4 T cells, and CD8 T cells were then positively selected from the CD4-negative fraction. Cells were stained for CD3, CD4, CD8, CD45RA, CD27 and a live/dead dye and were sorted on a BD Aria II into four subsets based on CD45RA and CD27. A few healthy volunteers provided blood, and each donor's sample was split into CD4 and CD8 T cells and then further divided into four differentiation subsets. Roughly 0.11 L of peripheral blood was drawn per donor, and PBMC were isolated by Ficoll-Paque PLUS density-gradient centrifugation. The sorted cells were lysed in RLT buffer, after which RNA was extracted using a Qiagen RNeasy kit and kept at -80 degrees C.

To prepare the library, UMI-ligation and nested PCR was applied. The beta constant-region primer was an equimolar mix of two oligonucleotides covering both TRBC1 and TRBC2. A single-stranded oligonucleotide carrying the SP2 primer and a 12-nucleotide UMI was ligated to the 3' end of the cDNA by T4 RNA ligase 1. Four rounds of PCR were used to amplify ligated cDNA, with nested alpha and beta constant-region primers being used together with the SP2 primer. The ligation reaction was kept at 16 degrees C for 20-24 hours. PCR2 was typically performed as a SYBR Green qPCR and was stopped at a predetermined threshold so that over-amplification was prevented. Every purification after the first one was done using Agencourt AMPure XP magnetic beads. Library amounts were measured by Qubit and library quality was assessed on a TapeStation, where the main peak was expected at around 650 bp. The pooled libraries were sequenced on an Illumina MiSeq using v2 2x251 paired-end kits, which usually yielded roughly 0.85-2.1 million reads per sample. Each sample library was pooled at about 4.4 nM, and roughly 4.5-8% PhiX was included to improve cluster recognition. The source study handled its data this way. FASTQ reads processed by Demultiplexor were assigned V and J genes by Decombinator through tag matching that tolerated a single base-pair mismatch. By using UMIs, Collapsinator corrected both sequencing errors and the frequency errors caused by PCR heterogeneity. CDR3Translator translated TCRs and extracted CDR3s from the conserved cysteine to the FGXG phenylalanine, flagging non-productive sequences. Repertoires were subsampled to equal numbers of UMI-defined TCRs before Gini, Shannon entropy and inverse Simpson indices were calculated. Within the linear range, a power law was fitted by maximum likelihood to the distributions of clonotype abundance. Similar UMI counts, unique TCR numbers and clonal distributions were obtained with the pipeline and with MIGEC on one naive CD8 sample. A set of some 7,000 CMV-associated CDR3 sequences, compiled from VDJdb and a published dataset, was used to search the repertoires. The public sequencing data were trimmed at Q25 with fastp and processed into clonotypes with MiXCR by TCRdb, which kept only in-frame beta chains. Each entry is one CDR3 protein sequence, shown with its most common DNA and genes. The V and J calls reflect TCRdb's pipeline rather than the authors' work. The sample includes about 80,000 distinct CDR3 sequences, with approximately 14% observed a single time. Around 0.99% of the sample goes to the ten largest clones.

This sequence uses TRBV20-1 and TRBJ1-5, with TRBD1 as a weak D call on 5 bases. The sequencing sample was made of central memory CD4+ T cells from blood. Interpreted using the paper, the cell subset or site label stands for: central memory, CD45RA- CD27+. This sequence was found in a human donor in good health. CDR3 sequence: CSATKTGARNQPQHF. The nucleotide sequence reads TGCAGTGCTACGAAGACCGGGGCTAGAAATCAGCCCCAGCATTTT.